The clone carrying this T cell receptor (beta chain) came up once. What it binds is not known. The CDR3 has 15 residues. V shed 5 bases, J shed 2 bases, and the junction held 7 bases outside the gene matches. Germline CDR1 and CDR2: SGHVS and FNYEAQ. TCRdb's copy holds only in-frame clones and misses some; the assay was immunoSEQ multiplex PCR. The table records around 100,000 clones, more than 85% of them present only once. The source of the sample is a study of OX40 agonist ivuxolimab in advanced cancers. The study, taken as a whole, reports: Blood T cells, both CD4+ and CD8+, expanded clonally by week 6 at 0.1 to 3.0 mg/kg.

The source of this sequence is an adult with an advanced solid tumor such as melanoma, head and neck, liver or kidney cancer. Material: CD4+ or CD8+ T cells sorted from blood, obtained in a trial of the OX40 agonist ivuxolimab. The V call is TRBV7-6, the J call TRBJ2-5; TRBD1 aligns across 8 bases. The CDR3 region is CASSRGTGFQETQYF. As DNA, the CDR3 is TGTGCCAGCAGCCGCGGGACAGGCTTTCAAGAGACCCAGTACTTC.